This TCR beta chain was recorded in a study of blood T cell repertoires in COVID-19 (TCRdb year 2020). Context from the whole study: The collaborator samples originated in the United States, Italy and Spain and spanned the acute and convalescent phases of COVID-19. Where HLA class I and class II types were available, the types were taken from metadata supplied by the sample provider, not from assay-based typing. Sample metadata almost always included a de-identified subject ID, COVID-19 status, age in years and sex. The prospective study material was composed of cDNA or gDNA derived from T cells, B-cell-depleted T cells, or PBMCs. Subjects who had been exposed to COVID-19, were actively infected with it, or had recovered from it provided the deeply sampled blood TCRbeta repertoires that made up the dataset. Samples were obtained from the ongoing ImmuneRACE study (first 160 participants) and from roughly 1,300 subjects provided by 6 global collaborators. The repertoires were made available in a free public database intended to serve as a resource for research on the immune response to SARS-CoV-2.

On this clone: Its antigen is not yet known. No much larger clone exists at a distance of one base, and base qualities are not known.

TCRbeta CDR3 regions were amplified from genomic DNA by means of the immunoSEQ Assay, a bias-controlled multiplex PCR. From the authors' description of their analysis: Nucleated cell counts per sample were estimated from amplification of reference gene primers within the assay. To quantify the absolute abundance of each unique TCRbeta CDR3 rearrangement, sequence reads were collapsed and filtered. For each sample, productive Simpson clonality was calculated by taking the square root of Simpson's diversity index across productive rearrangements. TCRdb retrieved this table from immuneACCESS and kept in-frame rearrangements only. Not all clones are present; in checked studies, unresolved V genes account for under half, and no reason is known for the remainder. D and trimming come from the DNA, and the V and J calls and clone size come from that table. This sample comprises about 160,000 clones, about nine tenths of them detected only once. Clones ranked in the top ten supply roughly 4.8% of the sample.

What the research found in general, with its limitations: The quantity of clinical and demographic metadata differed by source and by participant and was supplied without curation.

One collaborating source in Seattle enrolled patients during active infection and followed them longitudinally through the course of disease. Each collaborating institution followed its own protocols to collect whole blood in K2EDTA tubes. For TCRbeta analysis, collaborators shipped samples in one of three forms: frozen whole blood, isolated PBMCs, or DNA extracted from either of those sample types. The germline V gene gives CDR1 as SGDLS and CDR2 as YYNGEE. Including cysteine and phenylalanine, the CDR3 has 16 amino acids. The only DNA kept is the CDR3, 48 bases in frame from the first base. Trimming accounts for 3 bases at V and 6 bases at J, while the number of junction bases matched to no gene is 10.

The sample comprised peripheral blood. Here the chain combines TRBV9 and TRBJ1-5; 9 junctional bases match TRBD1. This TCR came from a man between 25 and 39 years old with COVID-19, enrolled during active disease. The CDR3 is CASSGGAGTGFQPQHF. In nucleotides, the sequence is TGTGCCAGCAGCGGCGGTGCCGGGACAGGGTTTCAGCCCCAGCATTTT.